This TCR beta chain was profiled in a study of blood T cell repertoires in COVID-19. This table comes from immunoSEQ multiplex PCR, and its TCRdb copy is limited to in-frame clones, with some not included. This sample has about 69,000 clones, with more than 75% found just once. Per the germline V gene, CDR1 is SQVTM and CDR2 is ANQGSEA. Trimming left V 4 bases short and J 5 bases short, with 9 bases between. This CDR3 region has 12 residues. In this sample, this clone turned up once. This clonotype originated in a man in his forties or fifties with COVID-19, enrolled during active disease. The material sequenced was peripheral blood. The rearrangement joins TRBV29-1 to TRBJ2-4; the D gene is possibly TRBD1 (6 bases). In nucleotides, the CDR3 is TGCAGCGTTGGAGGGGGTGAAAACATTCAGTACTTC. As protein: CSVGGGENIQYF.